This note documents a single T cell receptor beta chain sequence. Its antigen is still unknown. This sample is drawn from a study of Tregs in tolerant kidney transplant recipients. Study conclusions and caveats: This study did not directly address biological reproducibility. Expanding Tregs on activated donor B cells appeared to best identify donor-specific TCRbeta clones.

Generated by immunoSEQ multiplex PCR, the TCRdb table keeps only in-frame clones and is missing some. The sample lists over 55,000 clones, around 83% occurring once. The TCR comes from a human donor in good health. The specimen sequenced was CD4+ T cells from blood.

The CDR3 sequence: CASTATGHPGDTQYF. The CDR3 DNA follows: TGTGCCAGCACCGCAACGGGACACCCCGGGGATACGCAGTATTTT. The rearrangement joins TRBV7-2 to TRBJ2-3, with TRBD1 as a possible D gene (6 bases). Trimming removed 7 bases at V and 6 bases at J, with 20 bases between. The germline V gene encodes CDR1 SGHTA and CDR2 FQGNSA. The CDR3 contains 15 residues.